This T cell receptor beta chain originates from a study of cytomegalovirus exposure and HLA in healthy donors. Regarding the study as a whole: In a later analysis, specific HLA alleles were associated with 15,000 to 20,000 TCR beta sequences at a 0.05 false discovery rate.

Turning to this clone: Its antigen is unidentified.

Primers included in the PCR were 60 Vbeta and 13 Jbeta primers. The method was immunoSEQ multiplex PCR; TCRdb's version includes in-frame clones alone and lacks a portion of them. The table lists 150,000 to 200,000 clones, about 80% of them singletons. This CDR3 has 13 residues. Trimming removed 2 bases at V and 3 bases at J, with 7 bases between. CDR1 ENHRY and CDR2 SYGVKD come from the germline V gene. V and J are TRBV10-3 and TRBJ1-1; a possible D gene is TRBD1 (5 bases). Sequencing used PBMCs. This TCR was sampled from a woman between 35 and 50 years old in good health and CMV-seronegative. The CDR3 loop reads CAISEVGHTEAFF. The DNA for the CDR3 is TGTGCCATCAGTGAGGTGGGGCACACTGAAGCTTTCTTT.